This T cell receptor beta chain appears in the sequencing data of a study of blood T cell repertoires in COVID-19. As for the study in general: Sites in the United States, Italy and Spain provided acute and convalescent COVID-19 samples. PBMCs, B-cell-depleted T cells, or T cells provided the cDNA or gDNA that made up the material.

The germline gives CDR1 SGHAT, CDR2 FQNNGV. The V end lost 5 bases, the J end lost 5 bases, and 27 bases lay between the germline ends. This CDR3 contains 18 residues. Per the study methods: Amplification from reference gene primers served as the basis for estimated nucleated cell counts. Assay used: immunoSEQ multiplex PCR; TCRdb lists only in-frame clones, some missing. That table furnishes V, J and clone size, whereas the DNA furnished D and trimming. This sample has roughly 50,000 clones, with about 89% found just once. The chain joins TRBV11-2 to TRBJ2-5; perhaps TRBD1 as D (5 bases). This TCR was sampled from a human donor in a cohort sampled during active COVID-19. Sequencing input: peripheral blood. This CDR3 reads CASSPGRGRRFSQETQYF. The CDR3 DNA follows: TGTGCCAGCAGCCCCGGTAGGGGCCGCCGGTTTAGCCAGGAGACCCAGTACTTC.